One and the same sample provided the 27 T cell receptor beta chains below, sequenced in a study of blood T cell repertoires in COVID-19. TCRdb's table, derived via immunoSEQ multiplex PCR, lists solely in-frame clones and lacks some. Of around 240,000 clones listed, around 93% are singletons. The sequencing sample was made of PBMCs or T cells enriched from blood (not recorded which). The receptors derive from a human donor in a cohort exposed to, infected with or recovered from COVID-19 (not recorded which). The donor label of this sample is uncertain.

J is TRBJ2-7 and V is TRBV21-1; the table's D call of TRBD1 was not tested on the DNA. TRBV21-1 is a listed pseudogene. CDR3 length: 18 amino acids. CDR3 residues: CASSNERLLGQGGNEQYF. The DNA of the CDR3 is TGTGCCAGCAGCAATGAGAGGCTGTTAGGACAGGGGGGCAACGAGCAGTACTTC.

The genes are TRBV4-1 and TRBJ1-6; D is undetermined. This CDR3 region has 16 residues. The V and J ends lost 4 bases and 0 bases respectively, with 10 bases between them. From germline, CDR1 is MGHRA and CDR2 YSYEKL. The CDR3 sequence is CASSLHPSSYNSPLHF. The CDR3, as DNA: TGCGCCAGCAGCCTCCATCCGAGCTCCTATAATTCACCCCTCCACTTT.

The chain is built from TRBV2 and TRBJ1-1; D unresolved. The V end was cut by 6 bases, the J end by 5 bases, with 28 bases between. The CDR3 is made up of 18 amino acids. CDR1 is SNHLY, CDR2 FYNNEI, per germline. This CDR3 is CASRGLRTSHSEQTEAFF. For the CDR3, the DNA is TGTGCCAGCAGAGGACTTCGGACGAGCCACTCTGAACAGACTGAAGCTTTCTTT.

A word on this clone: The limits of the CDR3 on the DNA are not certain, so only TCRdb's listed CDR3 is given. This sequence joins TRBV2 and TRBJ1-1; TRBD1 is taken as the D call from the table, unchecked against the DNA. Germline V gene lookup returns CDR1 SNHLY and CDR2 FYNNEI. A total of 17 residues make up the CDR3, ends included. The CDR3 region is CASSTSRQGAHHTEAFF.

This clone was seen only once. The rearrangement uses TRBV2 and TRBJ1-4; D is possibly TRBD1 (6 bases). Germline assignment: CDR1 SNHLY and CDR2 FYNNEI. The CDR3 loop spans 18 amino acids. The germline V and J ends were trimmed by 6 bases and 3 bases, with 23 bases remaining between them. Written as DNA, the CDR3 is TGTGCCAGCAGCCCTACAGGGTTCGGGTCGGTAGCTAATGAAAAACTGTTTTTT. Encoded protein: CASSPTGFGSVANEKLFF. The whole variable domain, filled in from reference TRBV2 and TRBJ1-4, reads EPEVTQTPSHQVTQMGQEVILRCVPISNHLYFYWYRQILGQKVEFLVSFYNNEISEKSEIFDDQFSVERPDGSNFTLKIRSTKLEDSAMYFCASSPTGFGSVANEKLFFGSGTQLSVL.

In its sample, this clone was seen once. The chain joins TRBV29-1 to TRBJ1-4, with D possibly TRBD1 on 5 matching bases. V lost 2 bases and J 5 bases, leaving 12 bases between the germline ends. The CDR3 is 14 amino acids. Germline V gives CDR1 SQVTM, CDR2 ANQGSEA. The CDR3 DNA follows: TGCAGCGTTGAAATTCGACAGCAGAATGAAAAACTGTTTTTT. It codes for CSVEIRQQNEKLFF.

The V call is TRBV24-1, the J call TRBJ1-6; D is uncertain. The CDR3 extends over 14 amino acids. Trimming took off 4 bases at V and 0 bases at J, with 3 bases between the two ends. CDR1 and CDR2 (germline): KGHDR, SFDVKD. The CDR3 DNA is TGTGCCACCAGTGAGAGCTCCTATAATTCACCCCTCCACTTT. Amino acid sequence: CATSESSYNSPLHF.

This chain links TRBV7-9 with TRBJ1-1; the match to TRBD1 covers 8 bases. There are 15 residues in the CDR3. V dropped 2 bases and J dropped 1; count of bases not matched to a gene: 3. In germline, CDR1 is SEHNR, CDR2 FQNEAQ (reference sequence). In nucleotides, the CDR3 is TGTGCCAGCAGCTTACAGGGGACAGGGAACACTGAAGCTTTCTTT. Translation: CASSLQGTGNTEAFF.

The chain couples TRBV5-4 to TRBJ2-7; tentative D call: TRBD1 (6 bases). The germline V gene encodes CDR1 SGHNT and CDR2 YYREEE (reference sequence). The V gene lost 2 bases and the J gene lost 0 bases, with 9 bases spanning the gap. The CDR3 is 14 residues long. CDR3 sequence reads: CASSFTGYSYEQYF. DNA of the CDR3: TGTGCCAGCAGCTTTACAGGGTACTCCTACGAGCAGTACTTC. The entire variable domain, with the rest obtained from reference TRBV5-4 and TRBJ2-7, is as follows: ETGVTQSPTHLIKTRGQQVTLRCSSQSGHNTVSWYQQALGQGPQFIFQYYREEENGRGNFPPRFSGLQFPNYSSELNVNALELDDSALYLCASSFTGYSYEQYFGPGTRLTVT.

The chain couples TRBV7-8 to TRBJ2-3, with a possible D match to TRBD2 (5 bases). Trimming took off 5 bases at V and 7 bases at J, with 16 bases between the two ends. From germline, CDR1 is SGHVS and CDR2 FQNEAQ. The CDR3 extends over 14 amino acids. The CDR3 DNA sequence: TGTGCCAGCAGCCCGTACGAAGCGGAGAATACGCAGTATTTT. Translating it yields CASSPYEAENTQYF.

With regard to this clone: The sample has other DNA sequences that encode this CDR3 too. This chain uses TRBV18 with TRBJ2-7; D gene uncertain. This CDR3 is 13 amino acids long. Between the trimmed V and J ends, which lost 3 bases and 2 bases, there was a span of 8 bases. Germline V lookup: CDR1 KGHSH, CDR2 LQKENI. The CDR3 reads CASSPPSTYEQYF. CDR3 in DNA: TGTGCCAGCTCACCCCCTTCTACCTACGAGCAGTACTTC.

This CDR3 reads CAWSRQNSYEQYF. In nucleotides, the CDR3 is TGTGCCTGGAGTCGACAGAACTCCTACGAGCAGTACTTC. This chain uses TRBV30 with TRBJ2-7, with a tentative D call TRBD1 (5 bases). Germline V CDR1 and CDR2: GTSNPN, SVGIG (reference sequence). Trimming pared 2 bases from V and 0 bases from J, leaving 8 bases between. This CDR3 has 13 residues.

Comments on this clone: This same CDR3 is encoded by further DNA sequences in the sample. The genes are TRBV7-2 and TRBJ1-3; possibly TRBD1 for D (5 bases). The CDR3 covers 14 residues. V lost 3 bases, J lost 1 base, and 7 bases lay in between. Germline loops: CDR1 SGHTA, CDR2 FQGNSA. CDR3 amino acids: CASSLGGSGNTIYF. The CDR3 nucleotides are TGTGCCAGCAGCTTGGGGGGTTCTGGAAACACCATATATTTT.

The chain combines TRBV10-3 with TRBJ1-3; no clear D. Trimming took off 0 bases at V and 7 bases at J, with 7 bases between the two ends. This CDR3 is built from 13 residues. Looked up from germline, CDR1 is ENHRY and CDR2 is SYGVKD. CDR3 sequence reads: CAISESRENTIYF. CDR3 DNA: TGTGCCATCAGTGAGTCTAGGGAGAACACCATATATTTT.

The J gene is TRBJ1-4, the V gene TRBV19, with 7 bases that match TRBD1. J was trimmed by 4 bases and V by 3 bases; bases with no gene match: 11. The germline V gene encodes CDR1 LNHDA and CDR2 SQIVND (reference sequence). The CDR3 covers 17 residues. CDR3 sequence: CASSMTRQGVGNEKLFF. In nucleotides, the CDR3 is TGTGCCAGTAGTATGACCCGACAGGGAGTCGGTAATGAAAAACTGTTTTTT.

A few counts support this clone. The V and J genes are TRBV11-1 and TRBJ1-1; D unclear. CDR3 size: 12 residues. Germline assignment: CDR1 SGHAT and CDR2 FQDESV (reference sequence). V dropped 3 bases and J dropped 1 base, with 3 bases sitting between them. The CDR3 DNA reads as TGTGCCAGCAGCTTCGGGAACACTGAAGCTTTCTTT. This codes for CASSFGNTEAFF.

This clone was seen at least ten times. CDR3 region: CASTKTGGAGQPQHF. The CDR3 DNA sequence: TGCGCCAGCACCAAGACAGGGGGCGCGGGTCAGCCCCAGCATTTT. The chain is built from TRBV10-1 and TRBJ1-5, with TRBD1 identical over 10 bases. Germline V CDR1 and CDR2: WNHNN, SYGVQD (reference sequence). The CDR3 is made up of 15 amino acids. Trimming took 7 bases from V and 6 from J; bases not matched to a gene: 9.

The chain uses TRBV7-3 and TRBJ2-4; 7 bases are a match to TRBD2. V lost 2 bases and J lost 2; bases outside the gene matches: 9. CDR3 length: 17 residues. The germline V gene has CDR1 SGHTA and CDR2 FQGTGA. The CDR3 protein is CASSLDRGETTKNIQYF. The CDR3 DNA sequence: TGTGCCAGCAGCTTAGATCGGGGGGAGACCACCAAAAACATTCAGTACTTC.

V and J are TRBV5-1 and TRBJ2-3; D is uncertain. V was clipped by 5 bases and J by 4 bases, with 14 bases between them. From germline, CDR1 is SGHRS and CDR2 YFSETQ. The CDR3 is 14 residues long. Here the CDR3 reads CASRTANWADTQYF. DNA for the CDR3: TGCGCCAGCAGGACTGCGAATTGGGCAGATACGCAGTATTTT. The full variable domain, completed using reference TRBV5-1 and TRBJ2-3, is KAGVTQTPRYLIKTRGQQVTLSCSPISGHRSVSWYQQTPGQGLQFLFEYFSETQRNKGNFPGRFSGRQFSNSRSEMNVSTLELGDSALYLCASRTANWADTQYFGPGTRLTVL.

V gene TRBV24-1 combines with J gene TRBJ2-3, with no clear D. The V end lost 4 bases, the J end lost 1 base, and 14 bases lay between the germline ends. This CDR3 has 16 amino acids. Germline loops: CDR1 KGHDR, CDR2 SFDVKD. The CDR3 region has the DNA TGTGCCACCAGTGACCGTACTTCCTCGGGCACAGATACGCAGTATTTT. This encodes CATSDRTSSGTDTQYF.

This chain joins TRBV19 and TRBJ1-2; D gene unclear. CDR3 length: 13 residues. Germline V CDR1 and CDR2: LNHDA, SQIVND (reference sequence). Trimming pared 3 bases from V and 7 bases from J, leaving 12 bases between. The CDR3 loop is CASSIGSESGYTF. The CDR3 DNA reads TGTGCCAGTAGTATTGGGAGTGAGAGTGGCTACACCTTC.

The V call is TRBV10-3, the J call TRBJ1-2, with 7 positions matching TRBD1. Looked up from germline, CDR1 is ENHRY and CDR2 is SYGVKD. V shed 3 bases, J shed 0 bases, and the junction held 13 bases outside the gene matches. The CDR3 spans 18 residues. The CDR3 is CAISDQRGPAMTNYGYTF. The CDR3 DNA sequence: TGTGCCATCAGTGACCAAAGGGGGCCAGCCATGACTAACTATGGCTACACCTTC.

The CDR3 nucleotides are TGTGCCAGCTCACCCGACAGGGGTGGGTGGTATGGCTACACCTTC. Protein: CASSPDRGGWYGYTF. This sequence joins TRBV18 and TRBJ1-2, with 8 bases lining up with TRBD1. The CDR3 contains 15 residues. J was trimmed by 5 bases and V by 3 bases; bases with no gene match: 8. The germline CDR1 and CDR2 sequences are KGHSH and LQKENI.

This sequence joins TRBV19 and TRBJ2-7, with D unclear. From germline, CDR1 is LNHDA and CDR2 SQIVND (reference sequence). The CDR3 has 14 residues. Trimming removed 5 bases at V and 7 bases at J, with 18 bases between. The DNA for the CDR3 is TGTGCCAGTAGTCTCCATTCCCGCGTTCAAGAGCAGTACTTC. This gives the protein CASSLHSRVQEQYF. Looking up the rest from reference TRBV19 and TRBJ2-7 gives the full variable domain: DGGITQSPKYLFRKEGQNVTLSCEQNLNHDAMYWYRQDPGQGLRLIYYSQIVNDFQKGDIAEGYSVSREKKESFPLTVTSAQKNPTAFYLCASSLHSRVQEQYFGPGTRLTVT.

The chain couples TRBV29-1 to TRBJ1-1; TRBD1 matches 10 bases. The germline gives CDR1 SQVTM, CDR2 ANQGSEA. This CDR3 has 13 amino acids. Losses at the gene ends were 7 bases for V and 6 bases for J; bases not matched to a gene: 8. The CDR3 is CSGRDRGWAEAFF. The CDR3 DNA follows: TGCAGCGGGAGGGACAGGGGATGGGCTGAAGCTTTCTTT. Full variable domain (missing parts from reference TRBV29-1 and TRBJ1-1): SAVISQKPSRDICQRGTSLTIQCQVDSQVTMMFWYRQQPGQSLTLIATANQGSEATYESGFVIDKFPISRPNLTFSTLTVSNMSPEDSSIYLCSGRDRGWAEAFFGQGTRLTVV.

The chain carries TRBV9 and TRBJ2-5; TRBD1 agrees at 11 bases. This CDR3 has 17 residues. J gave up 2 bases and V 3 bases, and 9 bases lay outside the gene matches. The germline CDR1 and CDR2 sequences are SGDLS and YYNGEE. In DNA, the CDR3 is TGTGCCAGCAGCGCTCAGTCCGGGACAGGGGGACAAGAGACCCAGTACTTC. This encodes CASSAQSGTGGQETQYF.

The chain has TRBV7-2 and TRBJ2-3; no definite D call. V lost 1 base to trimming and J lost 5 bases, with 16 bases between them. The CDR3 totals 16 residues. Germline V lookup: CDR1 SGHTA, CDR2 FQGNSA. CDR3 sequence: CASSLDTSTSGDTQYF. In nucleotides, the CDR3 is TGTGCCAGCAGCTTAGATACCAGCACGTCGGGAGATACGCAGTATTTT.